What follows are 21 T cell receptor beta chains derived from one specimen sequenced in a study of T cell changes during pregnancy in multiple sclerosis (dated by TCRdb to the late 2010s). The library was obtained by the immunoSEQ multiplex PCR assay. The immuneACCESS repertoire file appears here via TCRdb, limited to in-frame rearrangements. These files lack a portion of the clones; in checked studies, under half of the deficit traces to unresolved V genes, and the cause of the others is not known. Counted in this sample were 40,000 or so clones; 75% to 95% of them appeared once. Together, the top ten hold 6.1% of the sample. This material consisted of CD8+ T cells from peripheral blood mononuclear cells, taken in the second trimester of pregnancy. These receptor sequences come from a female donor with multiple sclerosis, enrolled in a pregnancy study.

The gene calls are TRBV9 and TRBJ1-1; tentatively, D is TRBD1 (5 bases). Germline CDR1 SGDLS, CDR2 YYNGEE. This CDR3 spans 13 amino acids. Trimming removed 1 base at V and 3 bases at J, with 7 bases between. The CDR3 region is CASSVRGDTEAFF. The CDR3 DNA follows: TGTGCCAGCAGCGTAAGGGGTGACACTGAAGCTTTCTTT.

The chain employs TRBV2 and TRBJ1-5; D gene unclear. Per germline, CDR1 SNHLY and CDR2 FYNNEI. The V end was cut by 1 base, the J end by 0 bases, with 7 bases between. This CDR3 has 15 amino acids. The DNA of the CDR3 is TGTGCCAGCAGTGAAGGGCCTTATAGCAATCAGCCCCAGCATTTT. Its protein product is CASSEGPYSNQPQHF.

This rearrangement joins TRBV30 to TRBJ2-2; 9 positions agree with TRBD1. The CDR3 totals 17 residues. In germline, CDR1 is GTSNPN, CDR2 SVGIG (reference sequence). V lost 2 bases, J lost 5 bases, and 12 bases stayed unmatched. CDR3 in amino acids: CAWSTRQGVRRTGELFF. In nucleotides, the CDR3 is TGTGCCTGGAGTACTCGACAGGGGGTGAGAAGGACCGGGGAGCTGTTTTTT.

V is TRBV18 and J is TRBJ2-1, with D tentatively TRBD2 (5 bases). The CDR3 spans 17 residues. The V gene's germline CDR1 is KGHSH and CDR2 LQKENI. V lost 3 bases and J lost 3, with 18 bases in between. The CDR3: CASSPLKAGKVYNEQFF. In DNA, the CDR3 is TGTGCCAGCTCACCTCTCAAGGCGGGTAAGGTCTACAATGAGCAGTTCTTC.

This clone was picked up one time. The chain combines TRBV5-6 with TRBJ2-7; no definite D call. Trimming took off 0 bases at V and 4 bases at J, with 5 bases between the two ends. This CDR3 contains 12 residues. Germline-derived CDR1 and CDR2 are SGHDT and YYEEEE. This CDR3 reads CASSLVEYEQYF. The CDR3, as DNA: TGTGCCAGCAGCTTGGTAGAGTACGAGCAGTACTTC.

The J gene is TRBJ2-7, the V gene TRBV4-1; 11 positions agree with TRBD1. The trim removed 1 base at V and 3 bases at J, leaving 5 bases unmatched. The CDR3 consists of 16 residues. Per the germline V gene, CDR1 is MGHRA and CDR2 is YSYEKL. CDR3 in amino acids: CASSQVGTGGDYEQYF. The CDR3 DNA reads as TGCGCCAGCAGCCAAGTAGGGACAGGGGGGGACTACGAGCAGTACTTC.

This clone showed up just once. The rearrangement links TRBV9 to TRBJ1-5; tentative D call: TRBD1 (5 bases). The V end was cut by 4 bases, the J end by 4 bases, with 9 bases between. The CDR3 spans 13 residues. Germline V gene lookup returns CDR1 SGDLS and CDR2 YYNGEE. The CDR3 loop is CASSSSGNQPQHF. CDR3 in DNA: TGTGCCAGCAGCTCTTCAGGGAATCAGCCCCAGCATTTT.

CDR3 in amino acids: CASSLQAGETQYF. The CDR3 DNA follows: TGTGCCAGTAGCTTACAGGCAGGAGAGACCCAGTACTTC. This chain links TRBV19 with TRBJ2-5; maybe TRBD1 (5 bases). This CDR3 has 13 residues. Looked up from germline, CDR1 is LNHDA and CDR2 is SQIVND (reference sequence). V gave up 6 bases and J gave up 4 bases, with 12 bases separating them.

The V and J genes are TRBV5-4 and TRBJ2-3; a weak D match, TRBD1 (6 bases). This CDR3 has 15 amino acids. CDR1 is SGHNT, CDR2 YYREEE, per germline (reference sequence). The ends were cut back, 4 bases at V and 0 bases at J, with 12 bases in the middle. The CDR3 protein is CASSQAGASTDTQYF. Written as DNA, the CDR3 is TGTGCCAGCAGCCAAGCAGGGGCTAGCACAGATACGCAGTATTTT.

The genes are TRBV7-9 and TRBJ2-7, with TRBD1 matching 7 bases. Germline CDR1 reads SEHNR; CDR2 reads FQNEAQ (reference sequence). Losses at the gene ends were 2 bases for V and 4 bases for J; bases not matched to a gene: 14. CDR3 length equals 17 residues. The CDR3 DNA is TGTGCCAGCAGCTTACGCTTTGGGCCGACAGGGCGTTACGAGCAGTACTTC. Protein product: CASSLRFGPTGRYEQYF.

J is TRBJ2-1 and V is TRBV5-6; TRBD1 agrees at 10 bases. The CDR3 is 18 residues long. CDR1 is SGHDT and CDR2 is YYEEEE in the germline V gene. The trim removed 5 bases at V and 8 bases at J, leaving 19 bases unmatched. The CDR3 DNA reads as TGTGCCAGCAGACGATTGGCAGACTGGGACAGGGGCCGGGATGAGCAGTTCTTC. Translation: CASRRLADWDRGRDEQFF.

The rearrangement joins TRBV2 to TRBJ2-5; possible D gene TRBD1, 6 bases. V gave up 3 bases and J gave up 2 bases, with 13 bases separating them. The length of the CDR3 is 15 residues. CDR1 and CDR2 (germline): SNHLY, FYNNEI. The CDR3 protein is CASSDISQGQETQYF. The CDR3 region has the DNA TGTGCCAGCAGTGACATTTCTCAGGGGCAAGAGACCCAGTACTTC. Combining the CDR3 with reference TRBV2 and TRBJ2-5 gives the whole variable domain EPEVTQTPSHQVTQMGQEVILRCVPISNHLYFYWYRQILGQKVEFLVSFYNNEISEKSEIFDDQFSVERPDGSNFTLKIRSTKLEDSAMYFCASSDISQGQETQYFGPGTRLLVL.

The chain employs TRBV2 and TRBJ1-2, with 9 bases matching TRBD1. This CDR3 is built from 13 residues. Per germline, CDR1 SNHLY and CDR2 FYNNEI. V lost 9 bases, J lost 0 bases, and 2 bases stayed unmatched. CDR3: CASRTGANYGYTF. CDR3 sequence (DNA): TGTGCCAGTAGGACAGGGGCTAACTATGGCTACACCTTC.

This clone showed up just once. The chain is built from TRBV7-3 and TRBJ2-1; 9 bases are shared with TRBD1. Germline V gives CDR1 SGHTA, CDR2 FQGTGA. Trimming at V came to 5 bases and at J to 5 bases, leaving 7 bases not matched to a gene. The CDR3 covers 15 residues. This CDR3 reads CASSPGTGKNNEQFF. The CDR3 DNA reads as TGTGCCAGCAGCCCAGGGACAGGGAAGAACAATGAGCAGTTCTTC.

The chain recombines TRBV7-9 with TRBJ1-1, with TRBD1 matching over 9 bases. Germline V lookup: CDR1 SEHNR, CDR2 FQNEAQ (reference sequence). The CDR3 totals 15 residues. J gave up 8 bases and V 5 bases, and 12 bases lay outside the gene matches. Here the CDR3 reads CASSVSGQGPPEAFF. The DNA of the CDR3 is TGTGCCAGCAGCGTATCGGGACAGGGTCCCCCGGAAGCTTTCTTT.

V is TRBV6-1 and J is TRBJ2-1; TRBD1 aligns across 8 bases. J lost 2 bases, V lost 4 bases, and 4 bases had no gene match. In germline, CDR1 is MNHNS, CDR2 SASEGT. There are 15 residues in the CDR3. As DNA, the CDR3 is TGTGCCAGCAGTGCCGGACAGGGAACCTACAATGAGCAGTTCTTC. Translation: CASSAGQGTYNEQFF.

The chain is built from TRBV6-5 and TRBJ2-1, with 12 bases fitting TRBD2. CDR3 length: 16 residues. Germline lookup yields CDR1 MNHEY and CDR2 SVGAGI. V gave up 2 bases and J gave up 8 bases; unmatched junction bases: 7. For the CDR3, the DNA is TGTGCCAGCAGTTACGGTACTAGCGGGAGGCGGGATGAGCAGTTCTTC. As protein: CASSYGTSGRRDEQFF.

The chain employs TRBV29-1 and TRBJ2-3; 9 bases agree with TRBD2. CDR1 is SQVTM, CDR2 ANQGSEA, per germline. V lost 5 bases to trimming and J lost 5 bases; unmatched junction nucleotides: 8. The CDR3 has 14 amino acids. The CDR3 spells CSVLAGLVVDTQYF. For the CDR3, the DNA is TGCAGCGTTCTAGCGGGACTGGTCGTAGATACGCAGTATTTT.

V and J are TRBV5-4 and TRBJ2-7; D is perhaps TRBD2 (6 bases). V shed 3 bases and J shed 7 bases, with 20 bases lying between them. The CDR3 is made up of 15 amino acids. Germline V CDR1 and CDR2: SGHNT, YYREEE (reference sequence). The CDR3 DNA reads TGTGCCAGCAGCTACAGCGGGTCCTCCCTAGAAGAGCAGTACTTC. Translated, it gives CASSYSGSSLEEQYF. Combining the CDR3 with reference TRBV5-4 and TRBJ2-7 gives the whole variable domain ETGVTQSPTHLIKTRGQQVTLRCSSQSGHNTVSWYQQALGQGPQFIFQYYREEENGRGNFPPRFSGLQFPNYSSELNVNALELDDSALYLCASSYSGSSLEEQYFGPGTRLTVT.

This clone was seen once. This chain links TRBV9 with TRBJ2-5, with D maybe TRBD1 (6 bases). Trimming cost V 4 bases and J 5 bases, with 12 bases left between them. Germline CDR1 is SGDLS and CDR2 is YYNGEE. This CDR3 spans 13 amino acids. CDR3 region: CASSLNREETQYF. As DNA, the CDR3 is TGTGCCAGCAGCCTCAACAGGGAGGAGACCCAGTACTTC.

V is TRBV5-1 and J is TRBJ1-4, with D unresolved. CDR1 and CDR2 from the germline V gene are SGHRS and YFSETQ. Between the trimmed V and J ends, which lost 0 bases and 0 bases, there was a span of 15 bases. This CDR3 contains 18 residues. CDR3 sequence: CASSLVDGGSATNEKLFF. CDR3 bases: TGCGCCAGCAGCTTGGTAGACGGCGGATCAGCAACTAATGAAAAACTGTTTTTT.